Included here is one TCR beta chain sequence, with context. The antigen remains undetermined. These data belong to a study of T cells in localized non-small cell lung cancer. The CDR3 has 13 amino acids. Germline assignment: CDR1 MDHEN and CDR2 SYDVKM. Trimming took 2 bases from V and 5 from J, leaving 9 bases between them. Study-level results: Patients showing higher blood T cell density tended to see longer overall survival. Uninvolved adjacent lung had more T cell clonality than any other tissue, topping tumor.

The assay was immunoSEQ multiplex PCR, and TCRdb's table has in-frame clones only and misses some. The table lists 23,000 or so clones, approximately 91% of them singletons, with less than 30% in the top ten. The starting material was peripheral blood mononuclear cells, obtained before any cancer treatment. V and J are TRBV28 and TRBJ1-1, with a tentative D call TRBD1 (5 bases). The origin of this receptor is a male donor aged 60 or over with stage II lung adenocarcinoma. CDR3 DNA: TGTGCCAGCAGTTTACGTCAGGGAACTGAAGCTTTCTTT. The encoded protein is CASSLRQGTEAFF.